These T cell receptor beta chains were read from a single sample in a study of blood T cell repertoires in COVID-19. Only in-frame clones appear in the TCRdb table, and some are missing; sequencing was by immunoSEQ multiplex PCR. The sample shows some 89,000 clones, about nine tenths of them seen only once. The specimen was peripheral blood. All receptors derive from a man aged 45-65 years with acute or convalescent COVID-19. Both conserved end residues are part of each CDR3. The D gene is left open where the match is weak. Only some rows state a clone size, as once, few, many or a class for expanded clones.

-	15	TRBJ2-1	few	TRBV19	CASSDARLANNEQFF	TGTGCCAGTAGTGACGCTCGACTCGCTAACAATGAGCAGTTCTTC
-	15	TRBJ1-5	-	TRBV7-9	CASSPGGFGNQPQHF	TGTGCCAGCAGCCCGGGGGGTTTCGGCAATCAGCCCCAGCATTTT
TRBD1	14	TRBJ1-5	-	TRBV5-1	CASSFGQGEQPQHF	TGCGCCAGCAGCTTCGGGCAGGGGGAACAGCCCCAGCATTTT
TRBD2	15	TRBJ2-5	-	TRBV6-5	CASSSLAGGGETQYF	TGTGCCAGCAGTTCCCTAGCGGGAGGTGGAGAGACCCAGTACTTC
TRBD1	17	TRBJ1-6	-	TRBV6-1	CASSVGQPSSYNSPLHF	TGTGCCAGCAGTGTGGGACAGCCGAGCTCCTATAATTCACCCCTCCACTTT
TRBD2	15	TRBJ2-5	-	TRBV7-9	CASTLRSGSGETQYF	TGTGCCAGCACCCTACGTAGCGGGAGTGGAGAGACCCAGTACTTC
TRBD1	16	TRBJ2-5	once	TRBV7-9	CASSPGELRGRETQYF	TGTGCCAGCAGCCCAGGGGAGCTCAGGGGGCGGGAGACCCAGTACTTC
-	11	TRBJ1-1	-	TRBV28	CASSQGRRAFF	TGTGCCAGCAGTCAGGGAAGGAGAGCTTTCTTT
TRBD2	14	TRBJ2-7	few	TRBV28	CASSLAGEPYEQYF	TGTGCCAGCAGTTTAGCGGGAGAACCCTACGAGCAGTACTTC
TRBD1	14	TRBJ2-7	-	TRBV5-4	CASSSQQGRYEQYF	TGTGCCAGCAGCTCCCAACAGGGGCGCTACGAGCAGTACTTC